This T cell receptor (beta chain) was sequenced for a study of CD8 T cells in Susac syndrome (dated 2019 in TCRdb). In terms of the full investigation: Whether CD8+ T cell activation and differentiation in Susac syndrome was antigen driven was tested using repertoire sequencing.

Study-wide findings and limitations: The TCR sequencing and HLA analysis was acknowledged to have included a relatively small number of individuals.

Peripheral blood CD8+ and CD4+ T cells from healthy donors, Susac syndrome patients and multiple sclerosis patients were profiled using high-throughput TCR beta sequencing. Multiple sclerosis controls were treatment-naive patients with stable or active relapsing-remitting disease fulfilling revised McDonald criteria. CD8+ TEMRA cells were enriched by FACS, while bulk CD8+ and CD4+ T cells were purified by magnetic negative isolation. Blood was collected in EDTA tubes and processed within 24 hours, with PBMCs isolated through density gradient centrifugation. PBMCs intended for TCR sequencing were frozen in liquid nitrogen and were later thawed in a 37 degrees C water bath. The sorted or isolated CD4+, CD8+ and CD8+ TEMRA cells reached a purity of at least 90%. The germline ends are 10 bases apart after V is trimmed by 5 bases and J by 5 bases. There are 13 amino acids in the CDR3, from cysteine to phenylalanine inclusive. Solely the CDR3 DNA is kept, with 39 bases framed from the first base. For CDR1 and CDR2, the germline V gene (reference sequence) lists SEHNR and FQNEAQ.

Details on this clonotype: Its antigen specificity is not known. No base qualities exist here, and no much larger clone lies one base off it.

RNA was extracted using the RNeasy kit, and about 0.45 to 1 microgram was reverse transcribed with random hexamers. TCR beta CDR3 regions were amplified with the immunoSEQ multiplex PCR assay covering 54 Vbeta and 13 Jbeta segments. PCR amplification bias was corrected by using a synthetic template baseline for primer optimization and computational correction. In the original analysis: Reads were assigned to V, D and J genes according to IMGT and analyzed in immunoSEQ Analyzer, with only productive sequences retained. To calculate clonality, Shannon entropy was normalized by log2 of the number of productive unique sequences and then subtracted from one. For each patient and control, public and private clones were evaluated among the 100 most prevalent clones. Clones were defined as Susac-specific when absent from the healthy and MS cohorts, from over a thousand published viral clones and from other ImmuneACCESS disease sequences. The public reads were reprocessed in TCRdb via fastp at Q25 and MiXCR, keeping in-frame beta chains. Merged by CDR3 protein, the rows form single entries marked with the most common genes and DNA. TCRdb's processing, not the authors', yielded these V and J calls. The table for this sample lists about 140,000 distinct CDR3 sequences; roughly 95% of them were counted only once. Jointly, the top ten make up around 0.11% of the sample.

Recombination linked TRBV7-9 to TRBJ1-5; the D gene is perhaps TRBD1, from 5 matching bases. Material for sequencing was CD4+ T cells from PBMCs. The receptor's source is a human donor with multiple sclerosis. The CDR3 corresponds to CASSPGIHQPQHF. The nucleotide sequence reads TGTGCCAGCAGCCCAGGGATCCATCAGCCCCAGCATTTT.